A selection of T cell receptor beta chains follows, all from one sample in a study of T-cell memory formation after mild COVID-19. MiXCR, applied by TCRdb to the 5' RACE reads, yields one record per CDR3 protein. This sample has about 420,000 distinct CDR3 sequences; less than 25% occur once, and the top ten carry over 10%. Sequenced: PBMCs or a T cell subset sorted from them (not recorded which). These receptors all stem from an adult woman who had mild COVID-19 (a few samples of this study predate the infection). Cell type and time point are not known. Each CDR3 is given with its conserved first and last residue.

CDR3aa	v_gene	j_gene
CASSLGLGQGRKLFF	TRBV12-3/TRBV12-4	TRBJ1-4
CSVEGHRDRGLAEQFF	TRBV29-1	TRBJ2-1
CASSFGTGEKLFF	TRBV5-1	TRBJ1-4
CASSLSRERLDEQFF	TRBV7-9	TRBJ2-1
CASSRSIDTQYF	TRBV18	TRBJ2-3
CAWSVQKGSPLHF	TRBV30	TRBJ1-6
CASSYQGAAYNEQFF	TRBV6-5	TRBJ2-1
CASSGTASGNTIYF	TRBV6-6	TRBJ1-3
CASSKGLLWVSGELFF	TRBV6-1	TRBJ2-2
CASSFGSTNEQFF	TRBV7-7	TRBJ2-1
CASSLDSVSGANVLTF	TRBV5-4	TRBJ2-6
CASSLAWAGISNEQFF	TRBV5-1	TRBJ2-1
CASSPSSTGELFF	TRBV11-2	TRBJ2-2
CASRRQGARSGELFF	TRBV3-1	TRBJ2-2
CSVEDPVRRMNTEAFF	TRBV29-1	TRBJ1-1
CSAPGTLAHNEQFF	TRBV20-1	TRBJ2-1
CASRNYWVNTEAFF	TRBV4-2	TRBJ1-1
CASSSVPFNTEAFF	TRBV9	TRBJ1-1
CASSPGQGAVSQYF	TRBV12-3/TRBV12-4	TRBJ2-7
CSARGQGVSYEQYF	TRBV29-1	TRBJ2-7
CASSYVGGSTDTQYF	TRBV11-1	TRBJ2-3
CASRDNYEQYF	TRBV6-5	TRBJ2-7